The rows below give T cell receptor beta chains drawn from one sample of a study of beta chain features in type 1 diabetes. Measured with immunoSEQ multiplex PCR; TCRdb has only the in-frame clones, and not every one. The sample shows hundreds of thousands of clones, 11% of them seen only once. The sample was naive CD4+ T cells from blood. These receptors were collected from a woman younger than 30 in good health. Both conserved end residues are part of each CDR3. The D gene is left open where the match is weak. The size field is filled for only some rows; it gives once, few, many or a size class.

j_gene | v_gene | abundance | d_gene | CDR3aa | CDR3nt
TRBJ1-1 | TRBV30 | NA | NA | CAWKGVNTEAFF | TGTGCCTGGAAAGGAGTGAACACTGAAGCTTTCTTT
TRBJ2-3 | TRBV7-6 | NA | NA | CASKSLTRGTDTQYF | TGTGCCAGCAAAAGTTTGACTAGAGGCACAGATACGCAGTATTTT
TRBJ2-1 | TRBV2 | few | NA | CASSEALSYNEQFF | TGTGCCAGCAGTGAAGCGCTCTCCTACAATGAGCAGTTCTTC
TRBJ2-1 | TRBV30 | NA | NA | CAYTGRQSSYNEQFF | TGTGCCTACACGGGACGCCAATCCTCCTACAATGAGCAGTTCTTC
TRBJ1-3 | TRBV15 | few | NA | CATSSPGVSGNTIYF | TGTGCCACCAGCAGTCCGGGGGTCTCTGGAAACACCATATATTTT
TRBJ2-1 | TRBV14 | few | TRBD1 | CASSQDRPLNRGRQFF | TGTGCCAGCAGCCAAGACCGCCCCTTAAACAGGGGACGGCAGTTCTTC
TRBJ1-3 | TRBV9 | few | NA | CASSDIYSGNTIYF | TGTGCCAGCAGCGACATTTACTCTGGAAACACCATATATTTT
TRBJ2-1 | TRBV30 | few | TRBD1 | CAWMDRFYNEQFF | TGTGCCTGGATGGACAGGTTTTACAATGAGCAGTTCTTC
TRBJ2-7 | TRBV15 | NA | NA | CATSRGRASSYEQYF | TGTGCCACCAGCAGAGGACGGGCAAGCTCCTACGAGCAGTACTTC
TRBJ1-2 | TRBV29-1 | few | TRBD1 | CSARTGASYGYTF | TGCAGCGCCCGGACAGGGGCGAGCTATGGCTACACCTTC
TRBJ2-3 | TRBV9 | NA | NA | CASSVAGISGADTQYF | TGTGCCAGCAGCGTAGCGGGGATCTCGGGCGCAGATACGCAGTATTTT
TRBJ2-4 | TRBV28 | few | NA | CASSTGALAKNIQYF | TGTGCCAGCAGTACCGGGGCCCTAGCCAAAAACATTCAGTACTTC
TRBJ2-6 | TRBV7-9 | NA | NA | CASSLKGRGVISGANVLTF | TGTGCCAGCAGCTTAAAGGGACGAGGGGTTATCTCTGGGGCCAACGTCCTGACTTTC
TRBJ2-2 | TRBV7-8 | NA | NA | CASSLNRDLFPGELFF | TGTGCCAGCAGCTTAAACCGGGACCTCTTCCCCGGGGAGCTGTTTTTT
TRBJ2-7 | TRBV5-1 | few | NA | CASSAGPGEQYF | TGCGCCAGCAGCGCCGGCCCGGGCGAGCAGTACTTC